Following are 18 T cell receptor beta chains from one sample sequenced in a study of CD8+ T cells in alopecia areata. As the sequencing template, cDNA was produced by extracting RNA and reverse transcribing it. The data were produced by immunoSEQ multiplex PCR, yet TCRdb's version contains in-frame clones alone and is incomplete. The sample lists roughly 150,000 clones, about 60% occurring once. The sequenced sample was CD4+ T cells sorted from blood. These receptor sequences come from a human donor in good health.

The CDR3 reads CAWSAGTSGINEQFF. CDR3 bases: TGTGCCTGGAGTGCCGGGACTAGCGGGATCAATGAGCAGTTCTTC. The V and J genes are TRBV30 and TRBJ2-1; 13 nucleotides line up with TRBD2. Germline lookup yields CDR1 GTSNPN and CDR2 SVGIG (reference sequence). This CDR3 spans 15 amino acids. With V trimmed by 1 base and J by 6 bases, 3 bases remained unmatched.

This clone came up a few times. The CDR3 bases are TGCAGCGTTGAGGCAGGCACGGAGGAGCTGTTTTTT. Protein: CSVEAGTEELFF. V and J are TRBV29-1 and TRBJ2-2; D not resolved. The CDR3 has 12 amino acids. Trimming left V 3 bases short and J 10 bases short, with 12 bases between. Per the germline V gene, CDR1 is SQVTM and CDR2 is ANQGSEA.

This chain connects TRBV29-1 to TRBJ2-2; no firm D call. In germline, CDR1 is SQVTM, CDR2 ANQGSEA. The V gene lost 7 bases and the J gene lost 1 base, with 7 bases spanning the gap. The length of the CDR3 is 12 residues. The CDR3 DNA follows: TGCAGCGCCCGCGGGAACACCGGGGAGCTGTTTTTT. Protein: CSARGNTGELFF.

The chain links TRBV29-1 to TRBJ2-7; 9 bases are shared with TRBD1. J gave up 3 bases and V 2 bases, and 8 bases lay outside the gene matches. Germline CDR1 is SQVTM and CDR2 is ANQGSEA. This CDR3 has 15 residues. The CDR3 DNA reads as TGCAGCGTTGAATATGTGGGACAGGGAAACTACGAGCAGTACTTC. It encodes CSVEYVGQGNYEQYF.

This chain connects TRBV10-3 to TRBJ2-7; D gene unclear. This CDR3 has 12 amino acids. Germline assignment: CDR1 ENHRY and CDR2 SYGVKD. The V end was cut by 2 bases, the J end by 5 bases, with 7 bases between. CDR3 residues: CAISEDRHEQYF. The CDR3 nucleotides read TGTGCCATCAGTGAGGACCGCCACGAGCAGTACTTC.

This clone appeared a few times. The genes are TRBV28 and TRBJ2-3, with TRBD1 as a possible D gene (6 bases). Germline CDR1 MDHEN, CDR2 SYDVKM. V lost 5 bases and J 0 bases, leaving 6 bases between the germline ends. The CDR3 totals 13 residues. The DNA of the CDR3 is TGTGCCAGCAGTGGACAGAGCACAGATACGCAGTATTTT. It yields the protein CASSGQSTDTQYF.

This clone was detected a few times. The chain recombines TRBV30 with TRBJ2-3; D might be TRBD1 or TRBD2, each matching 5 bases. The CDR3 is 17 residues long. Trimming pared 4 bases from V and 1 base from J, leaving 21 bases between. Germline assignment: CDR1 GTSNPN and CDR2 SVGIG (reference sequence). CDR3 amino acids: CAWTPRQGRFGTDTQYF. In DNA, the CDR3 is TGTGCCTGGACCCCTCGGCAGGGACGCTTCGGCACAGATACGCAGTATTTT.

The chain employs TRBV29-1 and TRBJ1-5; D uncertain. The V gene lost 5 bases and the J gene lost 4 bases, with 15 bases spanning the gap. The V gene's germline CDR1 is SQVTM and CDR2 ANQGSEA. The length of the CDR3 is 14 residues. The CDR3 is CSVKVQTPNQPQHF. The CDR3 DNA reads TGCAGCGTTAAAGTCCAGACACCGAATCAGCCCCAGCATTTT.

This rearrangement joins TRBV7-2 to TRBJ1-5; D is perhaps TRBD1 (5 bases). The CDR3 contains 13 residues. The V end was cut by 3 bases, the J end by 6 bases, with 9 bases between. Germline V gene data show CDR1 as SGHTA and CDR2 as FQGNSA. The CDR3 region has the DNA TGTGCCAGCAGCTTCAGGGTTGGTCAGCCCCAGCATTTT. It translates to CASSFRVGQPQHF. Full variable domain (missing parts from reference TRBV7-2 and TRBJ1-5): GAGVSQSPSNKVTEKGKDVELRCDPISGHTALYWYRQSLGQGLEFLIYFQGNSAPDKSGLPSDRFSAERTGGSVSTLTIQRTQQEDSAVYLCASSFRVGQPQHFGDGTRLSIL.

This clone has a handful of counts. The rearrangement links TRBV29-1 to TRBJ1-1; 8 bases line up with TRBD1. This CDR3 spans 12 amino acids. CDR1 and CDR2 (germline): SQVTM, ANQGSEA. V shed 8 bases, J shed 4 bases, and the junction held 6 bases outside the gene matches. The CDR3 reads CSTRQGSTEAFF. The CDR3 nucleotides read TGCAGCACGCGACAGGGGAGCACTGAAGCTTTCTTT. Filled out from reference TRBV29-1 and TRBJ1-1, the complete variable domain reads SAVISQKPSRDICQRGTSLTIQCQVDSQVTMMFWYRQQPGQSLTLIATANQGSEATYESGFVIDKFPISRPNLTFSTLTVSNMSPEDSSIYLCSTRQGSTEAFFGQGTRLTVV.

This clone occurred a few times. CDR3 sequence: CASSVSEGTDTQYF. The CDR3 bases are TGTGCCAGCAGTGTTAGCGAGGGCACAGATACGCAGTATTTT. J is TRBJ2-3 and V is TRBV6-1; TRBD2 might be the D (5 bases). The CDR3 totals 14 residues. The V end lost 4 bases, the J end lost 1 base, and 9 bases lay between the germline ends. Germline V gives CDR1 MNHNS, CDR2 SASEGT.

V and J are TRBV21-1 and TRBJ2-7; TRBD1, the table's D call, lacks a check against the DNA. TRBV21-1 is reported as a pseudogene. This CDR3 contains 9 residues. This chain's CDR3 is CASKGTGQF. The CDR3 region has the DNA TGTGCCAGCAAGGGGACAGGGCAGTTC.

This clone turned up a few times. The chain joins TRBV29-1 to TRBJ2-7, with D possibly TRBD2 on 6 matching bases. Between the trimmed V and J ends, which lost 1 base and 5 bases, there was a span of 9 bases. Per germline, CDR1 SQVTM and CDR2 ANQGSEA. CDR3 length: 12 amino acids. CDR3 region: CSVEVAANEQYF. The DNA of the CDR3 is TGCAGCGTTGAAGTAGCGGCAAACGAGCAGTACTTC.

This rearrangement joins TRBV7-8 to TRBJ2-2; 9 bases align to TRBD1. The V segment lost 5 bases and the J segment 7 bases; nucleotides outside the gene matches: 8. The CDR3 covers 15 residues. The germline gives CDR1 SGHVS, CDR2 FQNEAQ. The CDR3 is CASSMDRGLSGELFF. The DNA for the CDR3 is TGTGCCAGCAGCATGGACAGGGGTCTCAGCGGGGAGCTGTTTTTT.

The chain uses TRBV29-1 and TRBJ1-1, with D perhaps matching TRBD1 (6 bases). From germline, CDR1 is SQVTM and CDR2 ANQGSEA. The V end lost 4 bases, the J end lost 1 base, and 19 bases lay between the germline ends. The CDR3 loop spans 16 amino acids. In DNA form, the CDR3 reads TGCAGCGTTGTTGGGGGCGGATCTTTGCGGAACACTGAAGCTTTCTTT. Encoded protein: CSVVGGGSLRNTEAFF.

This chain joins TRBV25-1 and TRBJ2-1; 9 bases fit TRBD2. J gave up 9 bases and V 5 bases, and 8 bases lay outside the gene matches. The CDR3 is made up of 14 amino acids. CDR1 and CDR2 from the germline V gene are MGHDK and SYGVNS. The DNA of the CDR3 is TGTGCCAGCAGTATAGCGGGAGTAGCGGGTGAGCAGTTCTTC. Its translation is CASSIAGVAGEQFF.

The chain uses TRBV29-1 and TRBJ2-2; weak D call: TRBD1 (6 bases). Trimming stripped 4 bases from V and 4 bases from J, with 13 bases between. This CDR3 comprises 14 residues. The germline CDR1 and CDR2 sequences are SQVTM and ANQGSEA. The CDR3 DNA follows: TGCAGCGTTGGAGAACAGGGTTTCACCGGGGAGCTGTTTTTT. As protein: CSVGEQGFTGELFF.

V gene TRBV29-1 combines with J gene TRBJ2-5, with TRBD2 as a possible D gene (5 bases). Germline CDR1 is SQVTM and CDR2 is ANQGSEA. CDR3 length: 11 amino acids. The V end was cut by 7 bases, the J end by 5 bases, with 11 bases between. In DNA form, the CDR3 reads TGCAGCGGCTGGACTCTTGAGACCCAGTACTTC. Amino acid sequence: CSGWTLETQYF.